Sequencing of this T cell receptor (beta chain) was carried out in a study of response to subunit inactivated influenza vaccine. General study points: Authors proposed each seasonal influenza vaccination draws in few new T cells.

TCRdb re-analysed the RT-PCR reads in MiXCR, keeping a single row per CDR3 protein. In the table there are hundreds of thousands of distinct CDR3 sequences, under 9% of which are singletons. The sample holds a few counts of this clonotype. Its antigen is unidentified. This CDR3 comprises 14 residues. In germline, CDR1 is DFQATT, CDR2 SNEGSKA (reference sequence). Trimming cost V 1 base and J 1 base, with 11 bases left between them. J is TRBJ2-7 and V is TRBV20-1; D might be TRBD1 or TRBD2, each matching 5 bases. The source was PBMCs from blood, collected approximately 25 months after vaccination. The sequence came from a man between 50 and 69 years old who received an inactivated influenza vaccine. CDR3 residues: CSARGDGGSYEQYF. CDR3 nucleotide sequence: TGCAGTGCTAGAGGGGACGGCGGTTCCTACGAGCAGTACTTC.